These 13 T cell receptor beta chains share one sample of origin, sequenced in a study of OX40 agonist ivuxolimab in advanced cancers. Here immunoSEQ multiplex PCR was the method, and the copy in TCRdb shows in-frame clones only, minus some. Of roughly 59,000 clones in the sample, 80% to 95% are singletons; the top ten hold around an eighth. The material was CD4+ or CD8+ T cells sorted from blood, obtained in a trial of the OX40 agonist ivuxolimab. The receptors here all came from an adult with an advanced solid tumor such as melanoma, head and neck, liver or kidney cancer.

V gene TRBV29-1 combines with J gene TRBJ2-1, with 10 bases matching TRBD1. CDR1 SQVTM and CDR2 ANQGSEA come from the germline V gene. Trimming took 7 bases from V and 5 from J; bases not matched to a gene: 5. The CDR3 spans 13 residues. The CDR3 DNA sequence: TGCAGCGCCCCCGGGACAGGGGACAATGAGCAGTTCTTC. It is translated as CSAPGTGDNEQFF.

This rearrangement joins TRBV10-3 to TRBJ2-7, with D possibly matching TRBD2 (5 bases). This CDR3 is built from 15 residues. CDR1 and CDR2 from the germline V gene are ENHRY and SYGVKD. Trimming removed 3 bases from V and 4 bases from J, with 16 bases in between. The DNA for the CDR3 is TGTGCCATCAGTGATTGGGAGAGGGTTATATACGAGCAGTACTTC. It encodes CAISDWERVIYEQYF.

The CDR3 is CASNTHRDSYEQYF. In nucleotides, the CDR3 is TGTGCCAGTAACACACACCGGGACTCCTACGAGCAGTACTTC. This chain links TRBV19 with TRBJ2-7; perhaps TRBD2 as D (5 bases). This CDR3 has 14 residues. Trimming took 7 bases from V and 0 from J, leaving 13 bases between them. Germline CDR1 is LNHDA and CDR2 is SQIVND (reference sequence).

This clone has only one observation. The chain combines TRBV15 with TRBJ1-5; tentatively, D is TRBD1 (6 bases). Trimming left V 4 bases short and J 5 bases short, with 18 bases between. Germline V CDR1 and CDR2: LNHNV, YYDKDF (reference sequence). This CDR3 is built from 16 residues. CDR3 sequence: CATSTSRDIPYQPQHF. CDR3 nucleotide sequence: TGTGCCACCAGCACCAGCCGGGACATTCCTTATCAGCCCCAGCATTTT.

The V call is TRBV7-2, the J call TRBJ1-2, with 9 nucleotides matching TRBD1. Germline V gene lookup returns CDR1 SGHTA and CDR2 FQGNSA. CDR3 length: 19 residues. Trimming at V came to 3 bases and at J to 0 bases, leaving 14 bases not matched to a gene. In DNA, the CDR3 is TGTGCCAGCAGCTTCGACCGCGACAGGGGGGGACTCTCTAACTATGGCTACACCTTC. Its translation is CASSFDRDRGGLSNYGYTF.

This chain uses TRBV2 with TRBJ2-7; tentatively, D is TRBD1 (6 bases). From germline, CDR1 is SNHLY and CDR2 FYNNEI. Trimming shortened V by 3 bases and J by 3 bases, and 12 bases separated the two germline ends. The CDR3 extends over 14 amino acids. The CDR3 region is CASSDRTVYYEQYF. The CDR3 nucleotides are TGTGCCAGCAGTGATAGGACAGTCTACTACGAGCAGTACTTC.

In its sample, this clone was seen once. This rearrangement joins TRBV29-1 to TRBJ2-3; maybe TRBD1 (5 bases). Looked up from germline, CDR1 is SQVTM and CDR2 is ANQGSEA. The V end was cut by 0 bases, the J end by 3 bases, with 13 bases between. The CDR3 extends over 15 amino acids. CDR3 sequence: CSVEDQGWRTDTQYF. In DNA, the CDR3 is TGCAGCGTTGAAGATCAGGGCTGGAGAACAGATACGCAGTATTTT.

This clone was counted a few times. This chain's CDR3 is CASSPQGNEAFF. Written as DNA, the CDR3 is TGCGCCAGCAGCCCGCAGGGAAATGAAGCTTTCTTT. The gene calls are TRBV4-1 and TRBJ1-1, with D perhaps TRBD1 (5 bases). The V gene lost 4 bases and the J gene lost 7 bases, with 10 bases spanning the gap. Germline CDR1 is MGHRA and CDR2 is YSYEKL. This CDR3 comprises 12 residues.

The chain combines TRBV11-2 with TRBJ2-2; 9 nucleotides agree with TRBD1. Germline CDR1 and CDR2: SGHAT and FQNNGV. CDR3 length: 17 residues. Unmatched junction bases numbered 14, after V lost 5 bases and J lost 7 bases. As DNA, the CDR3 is TGTGCCAGCAGCGAGGGGATTGGACAGGGGCGTAACGGGGAGCTGTTTTTT. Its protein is CASSEGIGQGRNGELFF.

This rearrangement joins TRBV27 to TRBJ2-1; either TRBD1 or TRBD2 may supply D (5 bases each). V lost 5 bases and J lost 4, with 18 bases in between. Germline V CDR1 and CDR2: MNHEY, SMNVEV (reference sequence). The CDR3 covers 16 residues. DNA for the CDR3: TGTGCCAGCAGTCTATTCCGGGACGGTCTGTACAATGAGCAGTTCTTC. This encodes CASSLFRDGLYNEQFF.

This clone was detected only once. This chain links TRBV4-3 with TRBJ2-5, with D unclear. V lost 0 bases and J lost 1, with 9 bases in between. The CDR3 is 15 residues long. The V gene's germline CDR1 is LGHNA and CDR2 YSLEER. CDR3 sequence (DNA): TGCGCCAGCAGCCAAGATGGAAGCGCCCAAGAGACCCAGTACTTC. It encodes CASSQDGSAQETQYF.

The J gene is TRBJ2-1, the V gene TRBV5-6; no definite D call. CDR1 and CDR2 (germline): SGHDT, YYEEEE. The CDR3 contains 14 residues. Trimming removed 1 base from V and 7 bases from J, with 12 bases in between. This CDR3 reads CASSLYPGWNEQFF. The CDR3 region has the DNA TGTGCCAGCAGCTTGTATCCGGGTTGGAATGAGCAGTTCTTC.

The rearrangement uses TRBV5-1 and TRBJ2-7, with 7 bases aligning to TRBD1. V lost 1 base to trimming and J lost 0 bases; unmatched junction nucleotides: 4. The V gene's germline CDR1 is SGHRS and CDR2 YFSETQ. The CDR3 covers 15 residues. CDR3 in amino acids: CASSLMDRSSYEQYF. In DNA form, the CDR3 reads TGCGCCAGCAGCTTGATGGACAGGAGCTCCTACGAGCAGTACTTC.